The sequence of this T cell receptor (beta chain) was determined in a study of low-dose radiotherapy and immunotherapy resistance in tumors. About the research overall: Cohort 2 received 1 Gy per fraction every two weeks, totaling 13 Gy over 26 weeks.

Alpha- and beta-chain coverage of first-strand cDNA came from TRAV- and TRBV-specific primers. For amplifying TCRs, the PCR ran for 15 to 20 cycles with Phusion, which was used together with a constant-region primer and the adapter on the V primers. TCRdb re-derived calls from the reads in MiXCR, one entry per CDR3 protein. The sample yields approximately 80,000 distinct CDR3 sequences, around a sixth seen once. With 10 bases removed from V and 1 base from J, the gap between germline ends came to 19 bases. The CDR3 is 16 residues long. Germline values: CDR1 ENHRY, CDR2 SYGVKD. The sample's time point: after trial treatment. The sample's treatment: LDRT plus nivolumab, ipilimumab, low-dose cyclophosphamide and aspirin (RACIN trial). As their treatment, donors received nivolumab, ipilimumab, aspirin, low-dose cyclophosphamide and low-dose radiotherapy. Those eligible were patients bearing advanced solid tumors lacking tumor-infiltrating lymphocytes.

The receptor was isolated from a male donor with prostate cancer. The chain links TRBV10-3 to TRBJ1-4; D might be TRBD1 (5 bases). The source material was PBMCs, sampled after low-dose radiotherapy plus immunotherapy. CDR3 protein: CATRPQSQGTNEKLFF. DNA for the CDR3: TGTGCCACTCGTCCGCAGAGCCAGGGAACTAATGAAAAACTGTTTTTT.